Shown below are 27 T cell receptor beta chains from a single sample sequenced in a study of response to subunit inactivated influenza vaccine. TCRdb recomputed calls from the RT-PCR reads with MiXCR, one row per CDR3 protein. This sample has about 520,000 distinct CDR3 sequences, with roughly 7.9% found just once. The sample consisted of PBMCs from blood, taken less than 25 months after vaccination. The source is a man in his fifties or sixties who received an inactivated influenza vaccine.

The chain has TRBV10-3 and TRBJ2-7, with TRBD1 identical over 10 bases. The V and J ends lost 0 bases and 6 bases, in that order; junction bases with no gene match: 8. The CDR3 totals 16 residues. Germline V gene lookup returns CDR1 ENHRY and CDR2 SYGVKD. The CDR3 protein is CAISESPGQGPPEQYF. The CDR3 DNA reads TGTGCCATCAGTGAGTCACCGGGACAGGGGCCACCCGAGCAGTACTTC.

The CDR3 loop reads CASKGQLANYGYTF. The CDR3, as DNA: TGTGCCAGCAAGGGACAGTTAGCTAACTATGGCTACACCTTC. The chain employs TRBV6-4 and TRBJ1-2; 7 bases are shared with TRBD1. Looked up from germline, CDR1 is MRHNA and CDR2 is SNTAGT. V gave up 7 bases and J gave up 0 bases; unmatched junction bases: 5. CDR3 length: 14 residues.

This clonotype was counted at least ten times. J is TRBJ2-1 and V is TRBV28; TRBD2 aligns across 10 bases. Trimming cost V 2 bases and J 8 bases; bases outside gene matches: 6. The CDR3 contains 15 residues. CDR1 is MDHEN, CDR2 SYDVKM, per germline. CDR3 in amino acids: CASSLPSGRFYEQFF. In DNA, the CDR3 is TGTGCCAGCAGTTTACCTAGCGGGAGATTCTATGAGCAGTTCTTC.

The chain links TRBV28 to TRBJ2-7, with 7 bases identical to TRBD1. The CDR3 spans 15 residues. The germline CDR1 and CDR2 sequences are MDHEN and SYDVKM. V trimming: 2 bases; J trimming: 1 base; junction bases outside the gene matches: 5. The CDR3 DNA follows: TGTGCCAGCAGTTTAGTGACAGGGTGGTCCTACGAGCAGTACTTC. It encodes CASSLVTGWSYEQYF.

This clonotype turned up a few times. The chain joins TRBV28 to TRBJ1-3; 7 bases are shared with TRBD1. J was trimmed by 3 bases and V by 1 base; bases with no gene match: 3. CDR1 is MDHEN, CDR2 SYDVKM, per germline. This CDR3 region has 15 residues. The CDR3 is CASSLLTGLGNTIYF. The CDR3 DNA follows: TGTGCCAGCAGTTTATTGACAGGGCTTGGAAACACCATATATTTT.

This clonotype showed up just a few times. This sequence joins TRBV6-1 and TRBJ2-1; 7 bases are shared with TRBD2. The CDR3 has 13 residues. CDR1 and CDR2 (germline): MNHNS, SASEGT. V lost 8 bases and J lost 3; bases outside the gene matches: 4. The CDR3 DNA reads TGTGCCAGCGGTGGGGACTACTACAATGAGCAGTTCTTC. Translated: CASGGDYYNEQFF.

The J gene is TRBJ1-2, the V gene TRBV3-1; D is possibly TRBD1 (6 bases). Germline values: CDR1 LGHDT, CDR2 YNNKEL (reference sequence). The V end was cut by 6 bases, the J end by 8 bases, with 19 bases between. The length of the CDR3 is 14 residues. This CDR3 reads CASRHRGTRGGYTF. CDR3 bases: TGTGCCAGCAGGCACCGGGGTACCAGGGGAGGCTACACCTTC.

The sample holds a few counts of this clonotype. The chain carries TRBV4-1 and TRBJ2-1, with TRBD1 identical over 8 bases. Germline V gene lookup returns CDR1 MGHRA and CDR2 YSYEKL. The CDR3 runs 14 residues. V was pared by 6 bases and J by 5 bases, with 6 bases of the junction left unmatched. The CDR3 DNA reads as TGCGCCAGCAGGCTTGGACAGGGCGACAATGAGCAGTTCTTC. Protein: CASRLGQGDNEQFF.

At least ten counts were recorded for this clonotype. This CDR3 reads CATRQGSNTGELFF. In DNA form, the CDR3 reads TGTGCCACCCGACAGGGGTCCAACACCGGGGAGCTGTTTTTT. V and J are TRBV15 and TRBJ2-2; 8 bases are shared with TRBD1. The germline V gene has CDR1 LNHNV and CDR2 YYDKDF (reference sequence). V was clipped by 8 bases and J by 2 bases; unmatched bases: 4. The CDR3 is 14 residues long.

This clonotype was found many times. The chain combines TRBV12-3 or TRBV12-4 with TRBJ2-7; D is undetermined. Trimming removed 1 base from V and 6 bases from J, with 13 bases in between. The CDR3 is made up of 14 amino acids. The CDR3 sequence: CASSLGQAWGEQYF. The DNA for the CDR3 is TGTGCCAGCAGTTTAGGGCAGGCCTGGGGCGAGCAGTACTTC.

There are many counts of this clonotype. This chain links TRBV5-5 with TRBJ2-1; no definite D call. The CDR3 is made up of 13 amino acids. Trimming cost V 4 bases and J 7 bases, with 12 bases left between them. Germline V gives CDR1 SGHKS, CDR2 YYEKEE (reference sequence). Here the CDR3 reads CASSPPAGNEQFF. The CDR3 bases are TGTGCCAGCAGCCCCCCAGCAGGTAATGAGCAGTTCTTC.

This clonotype was seen at least ten times. The chain combines TRBV5-1 with TRBJ2-3, with a weak D call TRBD1 (5 bases). V lost 0 bases and J lost 4, with 9 bases in between. Per the germline V gene, CDR1 is SGHRS and CDR2 is YFSETQ. The CDR3 sequence is 14 residues long. The CDR3 sequence is CASSLEQGSDTQYF. The CDR3 DNA reads TGCGCCAGCAGCTTGGAGCAGGGATCAGATACGCAGTATTTT. Looking up the rest from reference TRBV5-1 and TRBJ2-3 gives the full variable domain: KAGVTQTPRYLIKTRGQQVTLSCSPISGHRSVSWYQQTPGQGLQFLFEYFSETQRNKGNFPGRFSGRQFSNSRSEMNVSTLELGDSALYLCASSLEQGSDTQYFGPGTRLTVL.

This clonotype was found a few times. The rearrangement links TRBV29-1 to TRBJ2-3; D tentatively fits TRBD1 or TRBD2 (5 bases each). V was pared by 7 bases and J by 0 bases, with 17 bases between. The CDR3 has 15 residues. The V gene's germline CDR1 is SQVTM and CDR2 ANQGSEA. The CDR3 here is CSARGESSSTDTQYF. The CDR3 region has the DNA TGCAGCGCTAGGGGAGAATCCTCTAGCACAGATACGCAGTATTTT.

This clonotype was detected only once. The genes are TRBV4-2 and TRBJ2-3; D unclear. The CDR3 covers 13 residues. Germline CDR1 and CDR2: LGHNA and YNFKEQ. Deletions cut 0 bases from V and 2 bases from J, with 3 bases between. The CDR3 DNA reads as TGTGCCAGCAGCCAAGACAACACAGATACGCAGTATTTT. Its translation is CASSQDNTDTQYF.

This clonotype has more than one count but fewer than ten. This chain connects TRBV20-1 to TRBJ1-2; the D gene is possibly TRBD1 (6 bases). CDR1 DFQATT and CDR2 SNEGSKA come from the germline V gene (reference sequence). Trimming shortened V by 3 bases and J by 4 bases, and 9 bases separated the two germline ends. The CDR3 runs 12 residues. CDR3 sequence (DNA): TGCAGTGCTAGTAACAGGGTCTATGGCTACACCTTC. It is translated as CSASNRVYGYTF.

In this sample, this clonotype turned up many times. This CDR3 reads CASSWGGGTSYNEQFF. The DNA of the CDR3 is TGCGCCAGCAGCTGGGGTGGGGGGACATCCTACAATGAGCAGTTCTTC. The genes are TRBV5-1 and TRBJ2-1; D assignment may be TRBD1 or TRBD2 (6 bases each). V dropped 3 bases and J dropped 1 base, with 14 bases sitting between them. The CDR3 is 16 residues long. CDR1 SGHRS and CDR2 YFSETQ come from the germline V gene. Full variable domain (rest looked up from reference TRBV5-1 and TRBJ2-1): KAGVTQTPRYLIKTRGQQVTLSCSPISGHRSVSWYQQTPGQGLQFLFEYFSETQRNKGNFPGRFSGRQFSNSRSEMNVSTLELGDSALYLCASSWGGGTSYNEQFFGPGTRLTVL.

The rearrangement joins TRBV3-1 to TRBJ2-1; D not certain. The V gene's germline CDR1 is LGHDT and CDR2 YNNKEL (reference sequence). V was pared by 5 bases and J by 8 bases, with 10 bases between. This CDR3 region has 12 residues. The CDR3 DNA sequence: TGTGCCAGCAGCACCTACTTAGATGAGCAGTTCTTC. This gives the protein CASSTYLDEQFF.

This clonotype was observed a few times. This sequence joins TRBV18 and TRBJ2-3, with D perhaps TRBD1 or TRBD2 (5 bases each). The CDR3 is 15 amino acids. V lost 1 base and J lost 2, with 10 bases in between. The germline V gene encodes CDR1 KGHSH and CDR2 LQKENI. The DNA for the CDR3 is TGTGCCAGCTCACCACGGGACCGGGCCACAGATACGCAGTATTTT. Translated: CASSPRDRATDTQYF.

A few counts support this clonotype. The rearrangement uses TRBV7-9 and TRBJ2-5; TRBD1 or TRBD2 may be the D gene (5 bases each). The CDR3 is 14 residues long. Trimming pared 5 bases from V and 5 bases from J, leaving 15 bases between. The V gene's germline CDR1 is SEHNR and CDR2 FQNEAQ (reference sequence). CDR3 coding DNA: TGTGCCAGCAGCCGGGACCCGCTTTTTGAGACCCAGTACTTC. Amino acids: CASSRDPLFETQYF. Supplemented by reference TRBV7-9 and TRBJ2-5, the full variable domain reads DTGVSQNPRHKITKRGQNVTFRCDPISEHNRLYWYRQTLGQGPEFLTYFQNEAQLEKSRLLSDRFSAERPKGSFSTLEIQRTEQGDSAMYLCASSRDPLFETQYFGPGTRLLVL.

The chain joins TRBV28 to TRBJ1-1, with D possibly TRBD1 on 6 matching bases. Trimming cost V 6 bases and J 0 bases, with 17 bases left between them. Germline CDR1 reads MDHEN; CDR2 reads SYDVKM. CDR3 size: 16 residues. Here the CDR3 reads CASRNRGWGLNTEAFF. The CDR3 DNA is TGTGCCAGCAGAAATAGGGGGTGGGGTTTGAACACTGAAGCTTTCTTT. Filled out from reference TRBV28 and TRBJ1-1, the complete variable domain reads DVKVTQSSRYLVKRTGEKVFLECVQDMDHENMFWYRQDPGLGLRLIYFSYDVKMKEKGDIPEGYSVSREKKERFSLILESASTNQTSMYLCASRNRGWGLNTEAFFGQGTRLTVV.

This clonotype was recorded many times. This chain connects TRBV12-3 or TRBV12-4 to TRBJ1-1, with D unresolved. CDR3 length equals 14 residues. V was shortened by 1 base and J by 2 bases, with 8 bases between the two germline ends. Here the CDR3 reads CASSLVPPNTEAFF. CDR3 DNA sequence: TGTGCCAGCAGTTTAGTCCCACCCAACACTGAAGCTTTCTTT.

This clonotype appeared a single time. The chain links TRBV7-6 to TRBJ2-5; D is unresolved. Between the trimmed V and J ends, which lost 5 bases and 6 bases, there was a span of 4 bases. Germline CDR1 and CDR2: SGHVS and FNYEAQ. The CDR3 consists of 10 residues. CDR3 DNA sequence: TGTGCCAGCAGCGGAAAGACCCAGTACTTC. Its protein is CASSGKTQYF.

The chain is built from TRBV12-3 or TRBV12-4 and TRBJ2-2; D could derive from TRBD1 or TRBD2 (6 bases each). CDR3 size: 15 residues. Trimming left V 0 bases short and J 7 bases short, with 12 bases between. The CDR3 sequence is CASSLAGGEVGELFF. CDR3 sequence (DNA): TGTGCCAGCAGTTTAGCGGGGGGCGAGGTCGGGGAGCTGTTTTTT.

The chain joins TRBV7-9 to TRBJ2-3, with TRBD2 identical over 9 bases. The germline V gene encodes CDR1 SEHNR and CDR2 FQNEAQ (reference sequence). The length of the CDR3 is 16 residues. J was trimmed by 5 bases and V by 5 bases; bases with no gene match: 11. The CDR3 DNA sequence: TGTGCCAGCAGCCCGACTAGCGGCGGAAGGGGAGATACGCAGTATTTT. It is translated as CASSPTSGGRGDTQYF. Complete variable domain (other parts from reference TRBV7-9 and TRBJ2-3): DTGVSQNPRHKITKRGQNVTFRCDPISEHNRLYWYRQTLGQGPEFLTYFQNEAQLEKSRLLSDRFSAERPKGSFSTLEIQRTEQGDSAMYLCASSPTSGGRGDTQYFGPGTRLTVL.

This clonotype was observed a few times. The rearrangement joins TRBV2 to TRBJ2-3; possibly TRBD2 for D (6 bases). The V end was cut by 7 bases, the J end by 3 bases, with 17 bases between. Looked up from germline, CDR1 is SNHLY and CDR2 is FYNNEI. CDR3 length: 15 amino acids. The CDR3, as DNA: TGTGCCAGCACCGCGGGGCACGGTTGGACAGATACGCAGTATTTT. Encoded protein: CASTAGHGWTDTQYF.

This clonotype was counted many times. CDR3: CASLREGGYNEQFF. The CDR3 DNA follows: TGTGCCAGCCTTCGGGAAGGTGGCTACAATGAGCAGTTCTTC. The chain links TRBV7-9 to TRBJ2-1; tentative D call: TRBD2 (5 bases). V was cut by 8 bases and J by 3 bases, with 14 bases left in between. Germline-derived CDR1 and CDR2 are SEHNR and FQNEAQ (reference sequence). The CDR3 contains 14 residues. Using reference TRBV7-9 and TRBJ2-1 for the parts outside the CDR3, the full variable domain is DTGVSQNPRHKITKRGQNVTFRCDPISEHNRLYWYRQTLGQGPEFLTYFQNEAQLEKSRLLSDRFSAERPKGSFSTLEIQRTEQGDSAMYLCASLREGGYNEQFFGPGTRLTVL.

This clonotype was recorded at least ten times. For the CDR3, the DNA is TGCGCCAGCAGCTTGCGCGCCACGAGCGCCAGCACAGATACGCAGTATTTT. Residues: CASSLRATSASTDTQYF. The rearrangement joins TRBV5-1 to TRBJ2-3; D is undetermined. Trimming left V 1 base short and J 0 bases short, with 15 bases between. The CDR3 totals 17 residues. Germline CDR1 is SGHRS and CDR2 is YFSETQ.